This is a list of T cell receptor beta chains from one sample in a study of read filtering for tumor transcriptome and immune sequencing. TCRdb ran MiXCR on the reads and lists one entry per CDR3 protein. Of roughly 130,000 distinct CDR3 sequences listed, 13% were seen once; the top ten hold approximately 10%. Sequenced material: a population of CD138-negative cells sorted from bone marrow. The receptors come from a donor aged 40 or older with multiple myeloma. Both conserved end residues are part of each CDR3.

TRBV5-1	TRBJ2-5	CASSARDSGEETQYF
TRBV27	TRBJ2-5	CASSRTGGETQYF
TRBV5-1	TRBJ1-4	CASSRGQGSKTNEKLFF
TRBV5-6	TRBJ2-1	CASSLSGKVYNEQFF
TRBV3-1	TRBJ1-1	CAGSRQGSTEAFF
TRBV7-9	TRBJ2-7	CASSLEVQGYEQYF
TRBV3-1	TRBJ2-1	CASSLSGSGEVEQFF
TRBV9	TRBJ2-1	CASSKLAGGLYEQFF
TRBV5-3	TRBJ2-5	CARSLEDETQYF
TRBV7-3	TRBJ2-2	CASSLIILADITGELFF
TRBV6-1	TRBJ2-6	CASRRIEGSGANVLTF
TRBV20-1	TRBJ1-1	CSASTGLNTEAFF
TRBV7-9	TRBJ2-3	CASSPSGTDTQYF
TRBV29-1	TRBJ2-7	CSVPGLGSYEQYF
TRBV29-1	TRBJ2-3	CSVDWGFGDTQYF
TRBV6-1	TRBJ2-1	CATRHDRSSYNEQFF
TRBV3-1	TRBJ2-6	CASSPQASGANVLTF
TRBV29-1	TRBJ2-5	CSVEQGETQYF
TRBV11-1	TRBJ1-1	CASSLFDPANTEAFF
TRBV12-3/TRBV12-4	TRBJ1-5	CASRIGTLNQPQHF
TRBV6-6	TRBJ2-5	CASTRGLGETQYF
TRBV12-3/TRBV12-4	TRBJ1-2	CASSIGLGYTF
TRBV5-1	TRBJ2-1	CASSPQGAITYNEQFF
TRBV9	TRBJ2-3	CASSAEVWLARDTQYF
TRBV20-1	TRBJ2-7	CSARPSGLVGSEQYF
TRBV18	TRBJ2-1	CASSPYTITSGDYNEQFF
TRBV28	TRBJ2-3	CASSFSGTGFTQYF
TRBV30	TRBJ2-7	CAWSVPDRAAYEQYF
TRBV18	TRBJ2-3	CASSPTLGQTTDTQYF
TRBV7-2	TRBJ2-3	CASSRAQIDTQYF
TRBV20-1	TRBJ2-3	CSARDGEGEGRTDTQYF
TRBV29-1	TRBJ2-5	CSVEGRGQETQYF
TRBV5-1	TRBJ2-3	CASSWGLAGVTDTQYF
TRBV29-1	TRBJ2-1	CSVYRGSYNEQFF
TRBV15	TRBJ1-1	CATSRDVLSNTEAFF
TRBV5-1	TRBJ2-7	CASSFQQGAYEQYF
TRBV18	TRBJ2-1	CASSRGTSGSGNEQFF
TRBV6-6	TRBJ2-5	CASSYGPRGQETQYF
TRBV5-1	TRBJ1-1	CASSKTGENTEAFF
TRBV28	TRBJ2-3	CASNSGLAGTDTQYF
TRBV20-1	TRBJ2-2	CSARTQRETGELFF
TRBV6-1	TRBJ2-5	CASSEAGAKGETQYF
TRBV6-2/TRBV6-3	TRBJ2-2	CASTDPLARGTGELFF
TRBV29-1	TRBJ2-1	CSGGGGTGAINEQFF
TRBV5-1	TRBJ2-1	CASSLDEAGGGEQFF
TRBV2	TRBJ2-2	CASSENKGELFF
TRBV18	TRBJ2-1	CASLPTTENEQFF
TRBV6-5	TRBJ1-5	CASSQSTDSSQPQHF
TRBV6-4	TRBJ2-3	CASSVVTGRGGTDTQYF
TRBV28	TRBJ1-2	CASTPPGTGGARGSYTF
TRBV20-1	TRBJ2-1	CSARAGLAPYNEQFF
TRBV5-1	TRBJ1-6	CASSWTGQGELNSPLHF